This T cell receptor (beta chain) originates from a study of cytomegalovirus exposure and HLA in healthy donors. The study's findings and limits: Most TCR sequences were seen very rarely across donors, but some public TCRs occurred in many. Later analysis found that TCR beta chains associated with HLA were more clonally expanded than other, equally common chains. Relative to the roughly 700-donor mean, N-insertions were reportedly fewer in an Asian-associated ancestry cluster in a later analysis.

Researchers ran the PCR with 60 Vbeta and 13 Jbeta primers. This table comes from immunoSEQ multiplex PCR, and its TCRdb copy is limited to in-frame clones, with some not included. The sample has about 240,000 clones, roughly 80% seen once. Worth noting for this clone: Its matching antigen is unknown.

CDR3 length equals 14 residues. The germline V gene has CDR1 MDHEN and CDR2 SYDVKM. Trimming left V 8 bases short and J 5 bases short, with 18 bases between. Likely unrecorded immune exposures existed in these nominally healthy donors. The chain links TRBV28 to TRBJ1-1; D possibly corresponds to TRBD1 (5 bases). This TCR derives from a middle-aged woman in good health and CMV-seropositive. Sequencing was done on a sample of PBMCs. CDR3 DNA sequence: TGTGCCAGCGTCCCTGGGGCAGGCGGTACTGAAGCTTTCTTT. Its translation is CASVPGAGGTEAFF.